The clone carrying this T cell receptor beta chain was counted only a few times. The target antigen is unknown. The data derive from a study of response to subunit inactivated influenza vaccine. Broader study findings: That few new T cells are recruited by each seasonal influenza vaccination was the authors' suggestion.

The CDR3 length is 15 residues. V lost 3 bases and J 0 bases, leaving 9 bases between the germline ends. CDR1 and CDR2 (germline): KGHSH, LQKENI. From the RT-PCR reads, TCRdb called clonotypes with MiXCR, one entry per CDR3 protein. The table has approximately 230,000 distinct CDR3 sequences, over 9% seen once. The chain uses TRBV18 and TRBJ1-3, with TRBD1 as a possible D gene (6 bases). The sequencing used non-naive T cells sorted from PBMCs, collected 14 to 15 days before vaccination. The TCR was taken from a man aged 50 to 60 who received an inactivated influenza vaccine. The CDR3 protein is CASSPGGDSGNTIYF. CDR3 coding DNA: TGTGCCAGCTCACCGGGGGGCGACTCTGGAAACACCATATATTTT.